Listed here are 21 T cell receptor beta chains from one sample, sequenced in a study of human T cells and chemical hapten exposure (dated by TCRdb to the early 2020s). What this sample's time point label stands for: patch test 2, 6 weeks after DPC sensitization. This sample's treatment or condition label indicates: therapeutic diphenylcyclopropenone sensitization with weekly scalp DPC. Library preparation was by RACE. Sequenced using a NextSeq 500. Using fastp trimming at Q25 and MiXCR clonotype assembly, TCRdb reanalyzed the public sequencing data and kept in-frame beta chains. Each CDR3 protein gets just one entry, which takes the most common genes and DNA from the rows behind it. The sample table lists more than 85,000 distinct CDR3 sequences, about a tenth of them with a count of one. The top ten constitute around 3.1% of the sample. The sample was whole blood, taken in connection with sensitization to the hapten diphenylcyclopropenone (DPC). These receptors were collected from a woman aged 40 to 50 with alopecia areata. Some clones in this sample may be carry-over from other donors' samples.

This clonotype was counted a few times. CDR3 sequence: CASSSPQRLAGNQETQYF. In DNA form, the CDR3 reads TGTGCCAGCAGCTCCCCACAAAGACTAGCGGGGAACCAAGAGACCCAGTACTTC. The rearrangement uses TRBV7-9 and TRBJ2-5, with 11 bases identical to TRBD2. Germline CDR1 is SEHNR and CDR2 is FQNEAQ (reference sequence). The V gene end was trimmed by 4 bases and the J gene end by 0 bases; junction bases not matched to a gene: 10. The CDR3 length is 18 residues.

This clonotype came up many times. The J gene is TRBJ1-2, the V gene TRBV5-5; a possible D gene is TRBD1 (5 bases). This CDR3 contains 15 residues. Germline CDR1 and CDR2: SGHKS and YYEKEE (reference sequence). The V end lost 4 bases, the J end lost 2 bases, and 15 bases lay between the germline ends. CDR3 DNA sequence: TGTGCCAGCAGCCCGCGTAACAGGACGAACTATGGCTACACCTTC. This gives the protein CASSPRNRTNYGYTF.

This clonotype was found many times. The rearrangement joins TRBV29-1 to TRBJ2-2; TRBD1 matches at 10 bases. The CDR3 runs to 14 residues. With 4 bases clipped from V and 1 base from J, the junction kept 0 bases outside the gene matches. Germline CDR1 SQVTM, CDR2 ANQGSEA. The CDR3 DNA reads TGCAGCGTTGGGGACAGGGGGAACACCGGGGAGCTGTTTTTT. It is translated as CSVGDRGNTGELFF.

The V call is TRBV7-9, the J call TRBJ1-3, with TRBD1 as a possible D gene (6 bases). Between the trimmed V and J ends, which lost 4 bases and 3 bases, there was a span of 13 bases. CDR3 size: 15 residues. Germline CDR1 and CDR2: SEHNR and FQNEAQ (reference sequence). The CDR3 protein is CASSSPAGVGNTIYF. The CDR3 nucleotides read TGTGCCAGCAGCTCACCTGCAGGGGTTGGAAACACCATATATTTT. The full variable domain, its missing parts supplied by reference TRBV7-9 and TRBJ1-3, is DTGVSQNPRHKITKRGQNVTFRCDPISEHNRLYWYRQTLGQGPEFLTYFQNEAQLEKSRLLSDRFSAERPKGSFSTLEIQRTEQGDSAMYLCASSSPAGVGNTIYFGEGSWLTVV.

This clonotype appeared a few times. V and J are TRBV4-3 and TRBJ2-7; 12 bases agree with TRBD2. CDR1 and CDR2 from the germline V gene are LGHNA and YSLEER. The CDR3 runs to 16 residues. V was clipped by 1 base and J by 5 bases; unmatched bases: 6. CDR3 DNA: TGCGCCAGCAGCCAAGTAAAACTAGCGGGGGGAAACGAGCAGTACTTC. It codes for CASSQVKLAGGNEQYF.

This clonotype came up a few times. The rearrangement joins TRBV11-3 to TRBJ2-5; 9 bases line up with TRBD2. V was clipped by 1 base and J by 1 base; unmatched bases: 4. This CDR3 is 16 amino acids long. CDR1 and CDR2 from the germline V gene are SGHNT and YENEEA. In DNA form, the CDR3 reads TGTGCCAGCAGCTTAGGAGCTAGCGGGGCCCAAGAGACCCAGTACTTC. The encoded protein is CASSLGASGAQETQYF.

The table lists this clonotype with many counts. This sequence joins TRBV29-1 and TRBJ2-3; 7 nucleotides align to TRBD1. V gave up 2 bases and J gave up 2 bases; unmatched junction bases: 7. Germline CDR1 and CDR2: SQVTM and ANQGSEA. The CDR3 runs 15 residues. CDR3 residues: CSVETEGAFTDTQYF. The DNA of the CDR3 is TGCAGCGTTGAAACTGAGGGGGCTTTCACAGATACGCAGTATTTT.

This clonotype was seen only a few times. This chain connects TRBV5-4 to TRBJ1-4, with TRBD1 matching over 10 bases. The trim removed 4 bases at V and 2 bases at J, leaving 8 bases unmatched. The germline V gene encodes CDR1 SGHNT and CDR2 YYREEE (reference sequence). CDR3 length equals 17 residues. The CDR3 coding sequence is TGTGCCAGCAGCCGGGACAGGGGTAGCTGGACTAATGAAAAACTGTTTTTT. Its translation is CASSRDRGSWTNEKLFF.

The chain recombines TRBV11-2 with TRBJ1-4; a weak D match, TRBD1 (5 bases). Trimming removed 5 bases at V and 8 bases at J, with 21 bases between. Germline V gene lookup returns CDR1 SGHAT and CDR2 FQNNGV. The CDR3 totals 16 residues. The CDR3 is CASSPEGRGAREKLFF. The CDR3 DNA reads as TGTGCCAGCAGCCCCGAGGGTAGGGGCGCAAGGGAAAAACTGTTTTTT.

In its sample, this clonotype was seen a few times. The V gene is TRBV3-1, the J gene TRBJ2-4; D may match TRBD1 or TRBD2 (6 bases each). Trimming removed 2 bases at V and 2 bases at J, with 10 bases between. This CDR3 is built from 15 residues. CDR1 LGHDT and CDR2 YNNKEL come from the germline V gene (reference sequence). This CDR3 reads CASSQRGATKNIQYF. The CDR3 region has the DNA TGTGCCAGCAGCCAAAGGGGGGCGACCAAAAACATTCAGTACTTC. The variable domain in full, completed from reference TRBV3-1 and TRBJ2-4, reads DTAVSQTPKYLVTQMGNDKSIKCEQNLGHDTMYWYKQDSKKFLKIMFSYNNKELIINETVPNRFSPKSPDKAHLNLHINSLELGDSAVYFCASSQRGATKNIQYFGAGTRLSVL.

This clonotype has at least ten counts. The V and J genes are TRBV6-6 and TRBJ1-1; the D gene is possibly TRBD1 (6 bases). The CDR3 length is 14 residues. Per the germline V gene, CDR1 is MNHNY and CDR2 is SVGAGI (reference sequence). The V and J ends lost 2 bases and 8 bases respectively, with 15 bases between them. CDR3 sequence reads: CASSYTKDSVEAFF. DNA for the CDR3: TGTGCCAGCAGTTACACAAAGGACAGCGTCGAAGCTTTCTTT.

In this sample, this clonotype turned up many times. CDR3 bases: TGTGCCAGCAGCCACCTTAGCGGGGGGAGCTACGAGCAGTACTTC. It specifies CASSHLSGGSYEQYF. This chain joins TRBV14 and TRBJ2-7, with 10 positions matching TRBD2. The CDR3 is made up of 15 amino acids. The germline CDR1 and CDR2 sequences are SGHDN and FVKESK. Trimming at V came to 3 bases and at J to 3 bases, leaving 5 bases not matched to a gene. The complete variable domain, with remaining parts taken from reference TRBV14 and TRBJ2-7, reads EAGVTQFPSHSVIEKGQTVTLRCDPISGHDNLYWYRRVMGKEIKFLLHFVKESKQDESGMPNNRFLAERTGGTYSTLKVQPAELEDSGVYFCASSHLSGGSYEQYFGPGTRLTVT.

V and J are TRBV18 and TRBJ2-7, with no clear D. This CDR3 is built from 14 residues. Germline V lookup: CDR1 KGHSH, CDR2 LQKENI. Trimming pared 0 bases from V and 3 bases from J, leaving 9 bases between. The CDR3 loop is CASSPPSAVYEQYF. In DNA form, the CDR3 reads TGTGCCAGCTCACCACCGTCCGCAGTCTACGAGCAGTACTTC.

The chain has TRBV6-2 or TRBV6-3 and TRBJ2-2, with a possible D match to TRBD2 (5 bases). Trimming took off 5 bases at V and 4 bases at J, with 11 bases between the two ends. CDR1 MNHEY and CDR2 SVGEGT come from the germline V gene. This CDR3 region has 14 residues. Here the CDR3 reads CASSGVALTGELFF. The CDR3 DNA is TGTGCCAGCAGTGGGGTAGCGCTCACCGGGGAGCTGTTTTTT.

This rearrangement joins TRBV4-1 to TRBJ1-1; 8 positions match TRBD1. The CDR3 has 14 amino acids. After removal of 4 bases from V and 3 bases from J, the junction contained 4 bases not matched to a gene. From germline, CDR1 is MGHRA and CDR2 YSYEKL. The CDR3, as DNA: TGCGCCAGCAGCCGAGGACAGGGCCACACTGAAGCTTTCTTT. Its translation: CASSRGQGHTEAFF.

This clonotype was seen a handful of times. The rearrangement joins TRBV28 to TRBJ1-1, with no clear D. Germline CDR1 and CDR2: MDHEN and SYDVKM. This CDR3 has 11 amino acids. The V end was cut by 6 bases, the J end by 2 bases, with 4 bases between. Written as DNA, the CDR3 is TGTGCCAGCAGATACAACACTGAAGCTTTCTTT. It translates to CASRYNTEAFF.

This clonotype was observed at least ten times. The rearrangement links TRBV5-4 to TRBJ1-1; 7 nucleotides agree with TRBD1. From germline, CDR1 is SGHNT and CDR2 YYREEE (reference sequence). The V gene end was trimmed by 2 bases and the J gene end by 4 bases; junction bases not matched to a gene: 2. The CDR3 is 13 amino acids. The CDR3 region has the DNA TGTGCCAGCAGCTTCGACAGGGCCACTGAAGCTTTCTTT. Protein sequence: CASSFDRATEAFF. Based on the CDR3 plus reference TRBV5-4 and TRBJ1-1, the full variable domain is ETGVTQSPTHLIKTRGQQVTLRCSSQSGHNTVSWYQQALGQGPQFIFQYYREEENGRGNFPPRFSGLQFPNYSSELNVNALELDDSALYLCASSFDRATEAFFGQGTRLTVV.

Only one count was recorded for this clonotype. CDR3 sequence (DNA): TGCAGCGTTGAGTTTGGACGACGCACTGAAGCTTTCTTT. It translates to CSVEFGRRTEAFF. This chain links TRBV29-1 with TRBJ1-1; D is ambiguous. Looked up from germline, CDR1 is SQVTM and CDR2 is ANQGSEA. This CDR3 spans 13 amino acids. V dropped 3 bases and J dropped 4 bases, with 12 bases sitting between them.

This clonotype showed up just a few times. The chain employs TRBV2 and TRBJ1-2; D not certain. Germline assignment: CDR1 SNHLY and CDR2 FYNNEI. The germline V and J ends were trimmed by 6 bases and 7 bases, with 12 bases remaining between them. CDR3 length: 12 amino acids. The CDR3 nucleotides read TGTGCCAGCAGCCTACTCAGCGGTGGCTACACCTTC. Translated: CASSLLSGGYTF.

This clonotype appeared many times. The chain couples TRBV4-3 to TRBJ1-1; D unresolved. Germline V gene lookup returns CDR1 LGHNA and CDR2 YSLEER. V lost 0 bases to trimming and J lost 3 bases, with 11 bases between them. The CDR3 spans 15 residues. The CDR3 DNA follows: TGCGCCAGCAGCCAAGATTATCGGGGAGACACTGAAGCTTTCTTT. It specifies CASSQDYRGDTEAFF.

This clonotype has at least ten counts. J is TRBJ1-4 and V is TRBV7-9; possible D gene TRBD1, 6 bases. The CDR3 is made up of 13 amino acids. Germline assignment: CDR1 SEHNR and CDR2 FQNEAQ (reference sequence). The germline V and J ends were trimmed by 8 bases and 5 bases, with 12 bases remaining between them. The CDR3 is CASYGQPNEKLFF. As DNA, the CDR3 is TGTGCCAGCTACGGACAGCCCAATGAAAAACTGTTTTTT. Drawing the rest from reference TRBV7-9 and TRBJ1-4, the complete variable domain is DTGVSQNPRHKITKRGQNVTFRCDPISEHNRLYWYRQTLGQGPEFLTYFQNEAQLEKSRLLSDRFSAERPKGSFSTLEIQRTEQGDSAMYLCASYGQPNEKLFFGSGTQLSVL.